This T cell receptor beta chain was recorded in a study of shared clonotypes between healthy human individuals. On the study more broadly: The donors, two women and a few men, were aged 18 to 49.

Overall study results and limits: Tissues were not sampled, only blood, and their repertoires likely differ. Among non-shared clonotypes, generation probabilities were lower than among those shared by all four donors.

It was across several immunoSEQ plates that each subset's genomic DNA was evenly split. The table came from immunoSEQ multiplex PCR; TCRdb's copy has only in-frame clones and leaves some out. The sample lists about 2.1 million clones, 80% to 95% occurring once. Turning to this clone: Its antigen is as yet unknown.

The CDR3 has 15 amino acids. Trimming pared 0 bases from V and 7 bases from J, leaving 13 bases between. The V gene's germline CDR1 is MGHRA and CDR2 YSYEKL. CD45RO negativity and positive selection for CCR7 defined naive CD8 cells, a population that excluded terminally differentiated effector memory CD45RA+ cells. The sequencing sample was made of naive CD8+ T cells from PBMCs. The receptor comes from a man between 18 and 29 years old in good health. Some clones in this sample may be carry-over from other donors' samples. This rearrangement joins TRBV4-1 to TRBJ1-5, with unresolved D. Written as DNA, the CDR3 is TGCGCCAGCAGCCAAGATCTCCGGAAGGGACAGCCCCAGCATTTT. This encodes CASSQDLRKGQPQHF.